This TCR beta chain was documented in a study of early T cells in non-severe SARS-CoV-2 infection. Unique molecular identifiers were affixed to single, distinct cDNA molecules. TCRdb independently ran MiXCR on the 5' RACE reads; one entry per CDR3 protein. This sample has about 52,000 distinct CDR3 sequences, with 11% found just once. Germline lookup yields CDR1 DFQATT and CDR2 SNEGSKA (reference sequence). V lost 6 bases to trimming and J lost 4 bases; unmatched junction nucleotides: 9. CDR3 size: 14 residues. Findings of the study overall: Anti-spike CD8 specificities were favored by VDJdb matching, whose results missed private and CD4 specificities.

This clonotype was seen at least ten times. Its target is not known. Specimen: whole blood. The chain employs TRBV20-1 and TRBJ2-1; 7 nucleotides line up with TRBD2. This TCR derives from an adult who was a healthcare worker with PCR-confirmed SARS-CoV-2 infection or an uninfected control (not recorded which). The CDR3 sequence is CSAKTASGYNEQFF. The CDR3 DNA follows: TGCAGTGCAAAGACCGCTAGCGGTTACAATGAGCAGTTCTTC.